The text below deals with one T cell receptor beta chain. Its antigen is undetermined. Unique-molecular-identifier-tagged TCR beta cDNA libraries were used. MiXCR, run by TCRdb on the PCR reads, gives a single entry per CDR3 protein. In the table there are fewer than 550,000 distinct CDR3 sequences, approximately 34% of which are singletons. The data were taken from a study of post-analysis software for immune sequencing data. Regarding the study as a whole: The study found TRBV5-6, TRBV5-1 and TRBV20-1 among roughly 5 TRBV segments more frequent in patients than controls. By F measure, samples from a shared preparation batch strongly co-clustered. Patients with multiple sclerosis recorded significantly lower normalized Chao1 diversity than controls, the study found.

CDR3 size: 18 residues. Germline CDR1 SGHTA, CDR2 FQGNSA. Losses at the gene ends were 5 bases for V and 0 bases for J; bases not matched to a gene: 11. The sample was blood. This clonotype was obtained from a girl under 18 with multiple sclerosis. The chain combines TRBV7-2 with TRBJ2-3, with 10 positions matching TRBD2. For the CDR3, the DNA is TGTGCCAGCAGCCCGAGACAACTAGCGGGGTCTAGCACAGATACGCAGTATTTT. It translates to CASSPRQLAGSSTDTQYF.